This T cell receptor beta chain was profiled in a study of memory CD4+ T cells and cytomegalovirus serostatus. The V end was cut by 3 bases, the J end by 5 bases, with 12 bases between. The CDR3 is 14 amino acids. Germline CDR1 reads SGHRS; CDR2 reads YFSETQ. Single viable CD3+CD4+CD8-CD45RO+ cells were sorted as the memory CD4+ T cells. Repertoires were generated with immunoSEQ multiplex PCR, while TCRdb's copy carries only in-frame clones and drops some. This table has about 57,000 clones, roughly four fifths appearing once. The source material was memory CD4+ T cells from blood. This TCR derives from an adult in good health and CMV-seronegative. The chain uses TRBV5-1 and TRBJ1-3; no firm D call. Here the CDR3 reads CASSWESGRNTIYF. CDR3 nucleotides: TGCGCCAGCAGCTGGGAATCGGGAAGAAACACCATATATTTT.